This TCR beta chain was recovered during a study of T-cell memory formation after mild COVID-19. Study-wide context: Clusters of TCRs were largely donor specific.

Notes on the study in general: Some SARS-CoV-2-responding clones were already detected in memory before infection. Clones contracting over day 15 to 85 were CD4/CD8 balanced, with later expanders leaning CD4+. CD4+ contracting clones were mainly CM and EM; CD8+ ones, EMRA.

V was shortened by 5 bases and J by 9 bases, with 17 bases between the two germline ends. Germline CDR1 PRHDT, CDR2 FYEKMQ (reference sequence). The CDR3 spans 14 residues. TCRdb itself ran the 5' RACE reads through MiXCR, one entry per CDR3 protein. In the table there are 100,000 or so distinct CDR3 sequences, approximately 12% of which are singletons. Details on this clonotype: Its antigen is as yet unknown.

This sequence joins TRBV13 and TRBJ2-1; maybe TRBD2 (6 bases). Sequencing was done on a sample of PBMCs or a T cell subset sorted from them (not recorded which). This TCR derives from a man younger than 30 who had mild COVID-19 (a few samples of this study predate the infection). Cell type and time point are not known. The CDR3: CASSLSGMGGEQFF. The CDR3 DNA sequence: TGTGCCAGCAGCCTTTCAGGGATGGGGGGTGAGCAGTTCTTC.